The entry below gives a single TCR beta chain sequence along with its context. This CDR3 is built from 13 residues. Per the germline V gene, CDR1 is SGHAT and CDR2 is FQNNGV. V was trimmed by 3 bases and J by 5 bases, leaving 8 bases between them. This specimen comes from a study of technical replicates of blood from several donors. Data came from immunoSEQ multiplex PCR; TCRdb stores just in-frame clones and leaves some out. The sample consists of under 90,000 clones, roughly 93% of them appearing once. The clonotype originates from a human donor in good health. V usage is TRBV11-2 and J usage is TRBJ2-1; possible D gene TRBD1, 6 bases. Sequencing was performed on T cells isolated from PBMCs. The CDR3 loop reads CASSFDRNNEQFF. The DNA for the CDR3 is TGTGCCAGCAGCTTTGACAGGAACAATGAGCAGTTCTTC.